Each of the 10 T cell receptor beta chains below was sequenced from the same sample in a study of Graves' ophthalmopathy and Graves' hyperthyroidism. The authors amplified TCR beta CDR3 regions, and they did so from RNA transcripts for repertoire sequencing. First-round RT-PCR used HTBI primers; second-round multiplex PCR followed. From the multiplex PCR reads, TCRdb called clonotypes with MiXCR, one entry per CDR3 protein. The data hold over a million distinct CDR3 sequences, with about 38% observed a single time. The material sequenced was peripheral blood or thyroid tissue (not recorded which). The receptors come from an adult man with Graves' hyperthyroidism.

In this sample, this clonotype turned up many times. The chain links TRBV20-1 to TRBJ1-5, with 8 bases that match TRBD1. V was clipped by 6 bases and J by 6 bases; unmatched bases: 13. The V gene's germline CDR1 is DFQATT and CDR2 SNEGSKA (reference sequence). The CDR3 has 15 residues. The CDR3 protein is CSALPRTGWGQPQHF. DNA for the CDR3: TGCAGTGCCTTACCACGGACAGGGTGGGGTCAGCCCCAGCATTTT.

The CDR3: CSARDGTSGRALAETQYF. CDR3 in DNA: TGCAGTGCTAGAGACGGGACTAGCGGGAGGGCCCTCGCAGAGACCCAGTACTTC. J is TRBJ2-5 and V is TRBV20-1; 16 bases agree with TRBD2. This CDR3 is built from 18 residues. The trim removed 0 bases at V and 4 bases at J, leaving 8 bases unmatched. Germline V lookup: CDR1 DFQATT, CDR2 SNEGSKA (reference sequence).

This clonotype was recorded at least ten times. V is TRBV7-9 and J is TRBJ1-2, with 8 bases that match TRBD1. Trimming took 3 bases from V and 5 from J; bases not matched to a gene: 5. CDR1 is SEHNR, CDR2 FQNEAQ, per germline (reference sequence). The CDR3 sequence is 14 residues long. CDR3 sequence reads: CASSFGTGKYGYTF. The CDR3 coding sequence is TGTGCCAGCAGCTTCGGGACAGGAAAGTATGGCTACACCTTC.

This chain connects TRBV20-1 to TRBJ2-7; TRBD2 might be the D (6 bases). Trimming cost V 0 bases and J 4 bases, with 13 bases left between them. The CDR3 loop spans 14 amino acids. Germline assignment: CDR1 DFQATT and CDR2 SNEGSKA (reference sequence). The CDR3 loop reads CSARDSEGVYEQYF. The CDR3 DNA reads as TGCAGTGCTAGAGATTCGGAGGGAGTATACGAGCAGTACTTC.

This clonotype came up many times. The rearrangement uses TRBV20-1 and TRBJ2-7, with 11 bases identical to TRBD1. The CDR3 length is 16 residues. V lost 3 bases and J lost 1; bases outside the gene matches: 8. Per germline, CDR1 DFQATT and CDR2 SNEGSKA (reference sequence). The CDR3, as DNA: TGCAGTGCTAGCCGTCCTGGGACAGGGGGTTCCTACGAGCAGTACTTC. Translation gives CSASRPGTGGSYEQYF.

J is TRBJ1-5 and V is TRBV10-3; 7 bases align to TRBD1. The CDR3 length is 14 residues. Germline V gene data show CDR1 as ENHRY and CDR2 as SYGVKD. The ends lost 10 bases at V and 5 bases at J; junction bases unmatched: 11. The CDR3 here is CASSPTGKYQPQHF. For the CDR3, the DNA is TGTGCCAGCAGCCCGACAGGGAAATATCAGCCCCAGCATTTT.

J is TRBJ2-5 and V is TRBV24-1, with TRBD2 as a possible D gene (5 bases). The CDR3 is 15 amino acids. Trimming removed 4 bases from V and 5 bases from J, with 16 bases in between. In germline, CDR1 is KGHDR, CDR2 SFDVKD. This CDR3 reads CATSDQTRESETQYF. The CDR3 nucleotides read TGTGCCACCAGTGACCAAACTAGGGAGTCGGAGACCCAGTACTTC.

This clonotype has only a few counts. The chain joins TRBV24-1 to TRBJ1-3, with D hard to call. The CDR3 totals 14 residues. Per the germline V gene, CDR1 is KGHDR and CDR2 is SFDVKD. Deletions cut 4 bases from V and 4 bases from J, with 10 bases between. The CDR3: CATSDTGGGNTIYF. The CDR3, as DNA: TGTGCCACCAGTGACACCGGAGGGGGAAACACCATATATTTT.

This clonotype was seen at least ten times. The chain uses TRBV7-8 and TRBJ2-7; the D gene could be TRBD1 or TRBD2 (6 bases each). Germline values: CDR1 SGHVS, CDR2 FQNEAQ. Trimming left V 1 base short and J 4 bases short, with 17 bases between. This CDR3 has 16 residues. The CDR3 is CASSLGSPRGGYEQYF. The CDR3 coding sequence is TGTGCCAGCAGCTTAGGGTCCCCAAGAGGGGGGTACGAGCAGTACTTC.

This clonotype came up a few times. This chain links TRBV7-2 with TRBJ2-7, with D perhaps TRBD1 or TRBD2 (5 bases each). The germline gives CDR1 SGHTA, CDR2 FQGNSA. The CDR3 sequence is 14 residues long. The ends were cut back, 5 bases at V and 2 bases at J, with 13 bases in the middle. The CDR3, as DNA: TGTGCCAGCAGCCTCCGGGACCGACCCTACGAGCAGTACTTC. Its translation: CASSLRDRPYEQYF.